This is a list of T cell receptor beta chains from one sample in a study of cytomegalovirus exposure and HLA in healthy donors. Here immunoSEQ multiplex PCR was the method, and the copy in TCRdb shows in-frame clones only, minus some. Its table lists 150,000 to 200,000 clones. Sequencing was carried out using PBMCs. The origin of the receptors is a woman between 55 and 75 years old in good health and CMV-seronegative. Both conserved end residues are part of each CDR3. D genes are given only for firm matches.

CDR3 DNA: TGTGCCAGCAGTTTCACGGGACAGGGTCCCTACGAGCAGTACTTC; CDR3 protein: CASSFTGQGPYEQYF; J gene: TRBJ2-7; D gene: TRBD1; V gene: TRBV6-5
CDR3 DNA: TGTGCCAGCAGTATACGACAGAACTATGGCTACACCTTC; CDR3 protein: CASSIRQNYGYTF; J gene: TRBJ1-2; D gene: NA; V gene: TRBV2
CDR3 DNA: TGTGCCAGCAGCCTAGCGGGACTCGGGACCGGGGAGCTGTTTTTT; CDR3 protein: CASSLAGLGTGELFF; J gene: TRBJ2-2; D gene: TRBD2; V gene: TRBV2
CDR3 DNA: TGTGCCAGCAGCTTAGCCGAGACTAATGGCTACACCTTC; CDR3 protein: CASSLAETNGYTF; J gene: TRBJ1-2; D gene: NA; V gene: TRBV7-2
CDR3 DNA: TGTGCCATACATCCGGGACAGAGCAATCAGCCCCAGCATTTT; CDR3 protein: CAIHPGQSNQPQHF; J gene: TRBJ1-5; D gene: TRBD1; V gene: TRBV10-3
CDR3 DNA: TGTGCCAGCAGCTTAGGTAGTAACTACGAGCAGTACTTC; CDR3 protein: CASSLGSNYEQYF; J gene: TRBJ2-7; D gene: NA; V gene: TRBV7-3
CDR3 DNA: TGTGCTACCTTTTTGGGTCAGGGCACTGAAGCTTTCTTT; CDR3 protein: CATFLGQGTEAFF; J gene: TRBJ1-1; D gene: NA; V gene: TRBV28
CDR3 DNA: TGTGCCAGCAGTTACGGCGGGGGGTCGAACTATGGCTACACCTTC; CDR3 protein: CASSYGGGSNYGYTF; J gene: TRBJ1-2; D gene: NA; V gene: TRBV6-6
CDR3 DNA: TGCAGCTCTGGGGTAGCGGGGGGCACCGGGGAGCTGTTTTTT; CDR3 protein: CSSGVAGGTGELFF; J gene: TRBJ2-2; D gene: TRBD2; V gene: TRBV29-1
CDR3 DNA: TGTGCCAGCAGCTTGACAGGGGAATATGAAGCTTTCTTT; CDR3 protein: CASSLTGEYEAFF; J gene: TRBJ1-1; D gene: TRBD1; V gene: TRBV6-1
CDR3 DNA: TGTGCCAGCAGCGCCAGAACTAGCCCAAATCAAGAGACCCAGTACTTC; CDR3 protein: CASSARTSPNQETQYF; J gene: TRBJ2-5; D gene: NA; V gene: TRBV9
CDR3 DNA: TGTGCCAGCAGACCCAGGGAAGATACGCAGTATTTT; CDR3 protein: CASRPREDTQYF; J gene: TRBJ2-3; D gene: NA; V gene: TRBV2
CDR3 DNA: TGTGCCAGTAGTATAGCGGGGACAGGGGAAGAGACCCAGTACTTC; CDR3 protein: CASSIAGTGEETQYF; J gene: TRBJ2-5; D gene: TRBD1; V gene: TRBV19
CDR3 DNA: TGTGCCAGTAGCATCGACAGGGGAAATCAGCCCCAGCATTTT; CDR3 protein: CASSIDRGNQPQHF; J gene: TRBJ1-5; D gene: TRBD1; V gene: TRBV19
CDR3 DNA: TGTGCCAGCAGTGAATCGAGGGCAGGGGTCCACGAGCAGTACTTC; CDR3 protein: CASSESRAGVHEQYF; J gene: TRBJ2-7; D gene: NA; V gene: TRBV25-1
CDR3 DNA: TGCAGCGTTGAAGATGACACGATACCCTATGGCTACACCTTC; CDR3 protein: CSVEDDTIPYGYTF; J gene: TRBJ1-2; D gene: NA; V gene: TRBV29-1
CDR3 DNA: TGTGCCAGAAGCTGCAGGGGGAAAGGAGATGAAAAACTGTTTTTT; CDR3 protein: CARSCRGKGDEKLFF; J gene: TRBJ1-4; D gene: TRBD1; V gene: TRBV5-3
CDR3 DNA: TGTGCTAGTGGTTTGGATTTCCCGGGGAACACTGAAGCTTTCTTT; CDR3 protein: CASGLDFPGNTEAFF; J gene: TRBJ1-1; D gene: NA; V gene: TRBV12-5
CDR3 DNA: TGTGCCATCAGTGTTGACAGGGGGATCACTGAAGCTTTCTTT; CDR3 protein: CAISVDRGITEAFF; J gene: TRBJ1-1; D gene: TRBD1; V gene: TRBV10-3
CDR3 DNA: TGCGCCAGCAGCTTATCAGGGCTGAACACCGGGGAGCTGTTTTTT; CDR3 protein: CASSLSGLNTGELFF; J gene: TRBJ2-2; D gene: NA; V gene: TRBV5-1
CDR3 DNA: TGTGCCAGCAGCCAGGGACAGGGTCTGGGTAAAAACATTCAGTACTTC; CDR3 protein: CASSQGQGLGKNIQYF; J gene: TRBJ2-4; D gene: TRBD1; V gene: TRBV7-9
CDR3 DNA: TGTGCCAGCTCATCCCGATCTAGCGGCCGTACCATTTCCTACAATGAGCAGTTCTTC; CDR3 protein: CASSSRSSGRTISYNEQFF; J gene: TRBJ2-1; D gene: TRBD2; V gene: TRBV18
CDR3 DNA: TGTGCCAGCAGCGCCCGGGCCGCTATGGGGAGGGTAAATGAGCAGTTCTTC; CDR3 protein: CASSARAAMGRVNEQFF; J gene: TRBJ2-1; D gene: TRBD2; V gene: TRBV7-6
CDR3 DNA: TGCAGCGTTACTGACAGGGTCTACGAGCAGTACTTC; CDR3 protein: CSVTDRVYEQYF; J gene: TRBJ2-7; D gene: TRBD1; V gene: TRBV29-1
CDR3 DNA: TGTGCCAGCAGTGCCTGGGACAGGGAACTCGGTGAGCAGTTCTTC; CDR3 protein: CASSAWDRELGEQFF; J gene: TRBJ2-1; D gene: TRBD1; V gene: TRBV25-1
CDR3 DNA: TGTGCCATCAGTGACCGGGACACTACGTTCTTC; CDR3 protein: CAISDRDTTFF; J gene: TRBJ2-1; D gene: NA; V gene: TRBV10-3
CDR3 DNA: TGTGCCAGCAGCTTAGAATGGGGCAAAGGCTACACCTTC; CDR3 protein: CASSLEWGKGYTF; J gene: TRBJ1-2; D gene: NA; V gene: TRBV11-1
CDR3 DNA: TGTGCCAGCAGCTTAGATGGCAGTAATTCACCCCTCCACTTT; CDR3 protein: CASSLDGSNSPLHF; J gene: TRBJ1-6; D gene: NA; V gene: TRBV11-3